A selection of T cell receptor beta chains follows, all from one sample in a study of CD8+ T cells in alopecia areata. TCRdb keeps only in-frame clones here, not all; method: immunoSEQ multiplex PCR. Of 180,000 or so clones listed, about 63% are singletons. The source material was CD4+ T cells sorted from blood, sampled at week 0. The receptors were sampled from a human donor with alopecia areata. CDR3s include the opening cysteine and the closing phenylalanine or tryptophan. Each record gives: J gene, D gene, V gene, clone size, CDR3 DNA, CDR3 protein. A D gene is named only where the DNA matches it firmly. Clone size is given for some rows only: seen once, a few or many times, or a class if the clone is expanded.

>TRBJ1-1|.|TRBV29-1|few
TGCAGCGTTGTAGGGTTAACAGGTATCGCTGAAGCTTTCTTT
CSVVGLTGIAEAFF
>TRBJ2-5|.|TRBV9|.
TGTGCCAGCAGCGTAGGGGCCTACCAAGAGACCCAGTACTTC
CASSVGAYQETQYF
>TRBJ2-7|.|TRBV25-1|.
TGTGCCAGCAGTGAGACAGGTAAAGTCTCCTACGAGCAGTACTTC
CASSETGKVSYEQYF
>TRBJ2-7|.|TRBV2|.
TGTGCCAGCAGTTACAGGGATCTCTACGAGCAGTACTTC
CASSYRDLYEQYF
>TRBJ1-3|.|TRBV30|.
TGTGCCTGGAGCTGGCCCAGCTACTCTGGAAACACCATATATTTT
CAWSWPSYSGNTIYF
>TRBJ2-7|.|TRBV28|few
TGTGCCAGCAGTTTACGCCAGGGTGGGACCTACGAGCAGTACTTC
CASSLRQGGTYEQYF
>TRBJ1-6|.|TRBV27|.
TGTGCCAGCAGTCCTCAACAGGGCAATTCACCCCTCCACTTT
CASSPQQGNSPLHF
>TRBJ2-5|.|TRBV4-2|.
TGTGCCAGCAGCCAGTACCAGACAGGCCAAGAGACCCAGTACTTC
CASSQYQTGQETQYF
>TRBJ2-7|.|TRBV29-1|.
TGCAGCGTCGCTACAGGGTTTTCTCCCTACGAGCAGTACTTC
CSVATGFSPYEQYF
>TRBJ1-1|.|TRBV29-1|.
TGCAGCGCAAGTTCGGCTGAAGCTTTCTTT
CSASSAEAFF
>TRBJ2-5|TRBD1|TRBV29-1|.
TGCAGCGCCGCCCCGGGACAGGGACCTCAAGAGACCCAGTACTTC
CSAAPGQGPQETQYF
>TRBJ2-7|TRBD2|TRBV15|.
TGTGCCACCAGCATGGGGGGGATCGGGTACGAGCAGTACTTC
CATSMGGIGYEQYF
>TRBJ2-3|TRBD1|TRBV6-1|few
TGTGCCAGCAGAGAAGACAGGGTCGACACAGATACGCAGTATTTT
CASREDRVDTDTQYF
>TRBJ2-7|.|TRBV2|few
TGTGCCAGCAGTGAAGGGGTACAGGGTGCCTACGAGCAGTACTTC
CASSEGVQGAYEQYF
>TRBJ2-2|.|TRBV29-1|.
TGCAGCGGGCAGATTAACACCGGGGAGCTGTTTTTT
CSGQINTGELFF
>TRBJ1-6|.|TRBV7-2|.
TGTGCCAGCAGCTTAAACTTAGCGAATTCACCCCTCCACTTT
CASSLNLANSPLHF
>TRBJ2-1|.|TRBV29-1|.
TGCAGCGGAGGATCGGGCGAGCAGTTCTTC
CSGGSGEQFF
>TRBJ2-5|.|TRBV30|.
TGTGCCTGGAGCGAGGGGGTTCGGGAGACCCAGTACTTC
CAWSEGVRETQYF
>TRBJ2-3|TRBD1|TRBV4-3|.
TGCGCCAGCAGCCAAGTGGGGACAGACACAGATACGCAGTATTTT
CASSQVGTDTDTQYF
>TRBJ2-7|TRBD2|TRBV18|once
TGTGCCAGCTCACCAAGGGGCGGGGGTTCCTCCTACGAGCAGTACTTC
CASSPRGGGSSYEQYF
>TRBJ2-6|.|TRBV29-1|.
TGCAGCGTTGCAAAGGGGGCGCGGGGTGGGGCCAACGTCCTGACTTTC
CSVAKGARGGANVLTF
>TRBJ2-7|.|TRBV30|.
TGTGCCTGGAGCCCCACAGAATACGAGCAGTACTTC
CAWSPTEYEQYF
>TRBJ1-2|TRBD1|TRBV29-1|.
TGCAGCGCCCCCGCCGCTATAGGGGGCTTGAGCTACACCTTC
CSAPAAIGGLSYTF
>TRBJ2-7|.|TRBV2|many
TGTGCCAGCAGTGCTACGGCTTACGAGCAGTACTTC
CASSATAYEQYF
>TRBJ2-3|TRBD2|TRBV27|.
TGTGCCAGCAGCCAGAGGACTAGCGGCACAGATACGCAGTATTTT
CASSQRTSGTDTQYF
>TRBJ1-1|.|TRBV30|few
TGTGCCTGGAGGGGCCTGAACACTGAAGCTTTCTTT
CAWRGLNTEAFF